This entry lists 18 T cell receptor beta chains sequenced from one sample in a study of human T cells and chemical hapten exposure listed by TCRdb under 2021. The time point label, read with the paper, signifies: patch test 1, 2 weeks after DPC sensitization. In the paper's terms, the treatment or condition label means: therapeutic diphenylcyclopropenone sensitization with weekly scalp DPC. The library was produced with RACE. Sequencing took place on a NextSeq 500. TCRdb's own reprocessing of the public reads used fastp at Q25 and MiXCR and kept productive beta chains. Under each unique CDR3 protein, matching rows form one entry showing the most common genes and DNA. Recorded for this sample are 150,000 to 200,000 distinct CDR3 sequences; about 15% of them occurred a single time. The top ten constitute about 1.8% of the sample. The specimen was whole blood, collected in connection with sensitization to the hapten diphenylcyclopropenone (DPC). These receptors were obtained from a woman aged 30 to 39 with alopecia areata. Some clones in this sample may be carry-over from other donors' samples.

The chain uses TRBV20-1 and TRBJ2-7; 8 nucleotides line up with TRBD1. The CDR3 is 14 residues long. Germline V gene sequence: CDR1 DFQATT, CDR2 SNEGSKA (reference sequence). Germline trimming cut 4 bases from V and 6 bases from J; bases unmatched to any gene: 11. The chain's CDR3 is CSATPQGANCEQYF. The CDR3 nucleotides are TGCAGTGCTACCCCCCAGGGGGCGAACTGCGAGCAGTACTTC.

The CDR3, as DNA: TGTGCCAGCTCACCACGGAAGGGGAAAGAAGGGTCTGGGGCCAACGTCCTGACTTTC. Its translation is CASSPRKGKEGSGANVLTF. This rearrangement joins TRBV18 to TRBJ2-6; a weak D match, TRBD1 (5 bases). The CDR3 extends over 19 amino acids. Germline assignment: CDR1 KGHSH and CDR2 LQKENI. V gave up 1 base and J gave up 1 base, with 17 bases separating them.

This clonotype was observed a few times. The chain's CDR3 is CASSLSGVGEQYF. CDR3 DNA: TGTGCCAGCAGTTTATCGGGAGTGGGGGAGCAGTACTTC. The chain uses TRBV12-3 or TRBV12-4 and TRBJ2-7, with a tentative D call TRBD2 (6 bases). CDR3 size: 13 residues. V lost 2 bases, J lost 7 bases, and 12 bases lay in between.

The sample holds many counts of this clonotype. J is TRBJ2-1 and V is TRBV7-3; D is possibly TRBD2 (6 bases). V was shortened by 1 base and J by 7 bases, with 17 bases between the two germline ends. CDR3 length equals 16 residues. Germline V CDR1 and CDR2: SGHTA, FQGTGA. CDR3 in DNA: TGTGCCAGCAGCTTAAAAGGACTACCCATAGGGAATGAGCAGTTCTTC. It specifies CASSLKGLPIGNEQFF. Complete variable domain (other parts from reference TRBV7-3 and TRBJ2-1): GAGVSQTPSNKVTEKGKYVELRCDPISGHTALYWYRQSLGQGPEFLIYFQGTGAADDSGLPNDRFFAVRPEGSVSTLKIQRTERGDSAVYLCASSLKGLPIGNEQFFGPGTRLTVL.

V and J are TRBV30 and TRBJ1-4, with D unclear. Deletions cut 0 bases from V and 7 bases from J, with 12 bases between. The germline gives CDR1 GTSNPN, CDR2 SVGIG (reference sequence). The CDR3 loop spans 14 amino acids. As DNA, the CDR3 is TGTGCCTGGAGTGTAAGAGGCCGTGGTGAAAAACTGTTTTTT. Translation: CAWSVRGRGEKLFF.

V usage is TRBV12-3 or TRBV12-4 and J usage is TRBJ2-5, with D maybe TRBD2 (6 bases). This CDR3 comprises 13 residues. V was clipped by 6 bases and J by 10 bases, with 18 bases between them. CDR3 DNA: TGTGCCAGCAGACAGGAGGAGGGGATGGGCCAGTACTTC. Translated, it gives CASRQEEGMGQYF.

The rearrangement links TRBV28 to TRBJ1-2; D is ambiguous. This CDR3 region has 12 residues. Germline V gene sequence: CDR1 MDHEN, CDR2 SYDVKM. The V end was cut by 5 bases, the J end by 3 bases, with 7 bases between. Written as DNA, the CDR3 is TGTGCCAGCAGTGAGACGGACTATGGCTACACCTTC. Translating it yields CASSETDYGYTF.

CDR3 DNA sequence: TGTGCCAGCAGCTCCGGTTCATATACAGATACGCAGTATTTT. Encoded protein: CASSSGSYTDTQYF. This chain joins TRBV2 and TRBJ2-3; no definite D call. This CDR3 spans 14 amino acids. Trimming removed 6 bases at V and 3 bases at J, with 13 bases between. CDR1 is SNHLY, CDR2 FYNNEI, per germline.

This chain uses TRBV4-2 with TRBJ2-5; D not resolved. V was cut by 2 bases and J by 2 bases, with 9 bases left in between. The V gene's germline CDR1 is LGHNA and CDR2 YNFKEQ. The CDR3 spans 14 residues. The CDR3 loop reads CASSQQLGQETQYF. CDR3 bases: TGTGCCAGCAGCCAACAGCTCGGGCAAGAGACCCAGTACTTC.

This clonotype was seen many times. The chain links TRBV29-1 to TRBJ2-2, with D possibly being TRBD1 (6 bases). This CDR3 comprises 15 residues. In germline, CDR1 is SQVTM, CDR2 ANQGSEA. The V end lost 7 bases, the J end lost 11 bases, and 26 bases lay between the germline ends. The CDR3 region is CSARGSDSLMNELFF. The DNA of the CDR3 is TGCAGCGCTAGGGGTTCGGACAGCCTTATGAATGAGCTGTTTTTT.

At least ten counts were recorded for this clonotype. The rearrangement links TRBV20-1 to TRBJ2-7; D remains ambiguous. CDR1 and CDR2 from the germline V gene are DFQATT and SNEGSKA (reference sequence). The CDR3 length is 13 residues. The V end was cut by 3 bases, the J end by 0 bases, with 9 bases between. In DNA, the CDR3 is TGCAGTGCTAGGGTTCGGAACTCCTACGAGCAGTACTTC. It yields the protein CSARVRNSYEQYF.

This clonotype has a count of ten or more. The DNA for the CDR3 is TGTGCCAGCAGTTACGGGTCGCCCAATGAGCAGTTCTTC. Translation: CASSYGSPNEQFF. V gene TRBV6-6 combines with J gene TRBJ2-1; no firm D call. The V gene lost 2 bases and the J gene lost 6 bases, with 8 bases spanning the gap. This CDR3 region has 13 residues. Germline CDR1 is MNHNY and CDR2 is SVGAGI (reference sequence).

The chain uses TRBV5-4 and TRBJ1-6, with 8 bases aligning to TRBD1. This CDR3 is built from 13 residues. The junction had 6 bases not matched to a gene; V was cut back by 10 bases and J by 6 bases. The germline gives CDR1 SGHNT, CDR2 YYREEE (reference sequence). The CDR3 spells CAVGTGVNSPLHF. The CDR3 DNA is TGTGCCGTCGGGACAGGAGTTAATTCACCCCTCCACTTT.

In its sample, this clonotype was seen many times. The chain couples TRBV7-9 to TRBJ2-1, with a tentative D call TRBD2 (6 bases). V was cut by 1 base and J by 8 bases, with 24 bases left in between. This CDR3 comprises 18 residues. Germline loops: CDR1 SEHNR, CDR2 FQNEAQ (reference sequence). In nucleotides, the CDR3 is TGTGCCAGCAGCTTAGGCACCTTTGTCGGCACGGGAGTGGATGAGCAGTTCTTC. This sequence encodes CASSLGTFVGTGVDEQFF.

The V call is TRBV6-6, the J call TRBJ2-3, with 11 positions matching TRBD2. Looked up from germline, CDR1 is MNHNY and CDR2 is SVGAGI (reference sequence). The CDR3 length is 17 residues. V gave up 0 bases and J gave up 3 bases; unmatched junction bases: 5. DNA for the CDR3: TGTGCCAGCAGTTACTCTGGGACTAGCGGAATTACAGATACGCAGTATTTT. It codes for CASSYSGTSGITDTQYF.

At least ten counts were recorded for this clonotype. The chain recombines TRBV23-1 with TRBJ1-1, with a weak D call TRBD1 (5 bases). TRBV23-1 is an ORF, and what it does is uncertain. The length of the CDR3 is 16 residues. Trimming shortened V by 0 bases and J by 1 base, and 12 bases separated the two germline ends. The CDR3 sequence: CASSQSGGLGNTEAFF. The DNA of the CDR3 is TGCGCCAGCAGTCAATCGGGGGGTCTTGGGAACACTGAAGCTTTCTTT.

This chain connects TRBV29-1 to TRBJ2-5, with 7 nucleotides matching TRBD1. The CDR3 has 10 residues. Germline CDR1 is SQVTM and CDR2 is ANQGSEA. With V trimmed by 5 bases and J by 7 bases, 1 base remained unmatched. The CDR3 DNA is TGCAGCGTTTGGACAGGGACCCAGTACTTC. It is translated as CSVWTGTQYF.

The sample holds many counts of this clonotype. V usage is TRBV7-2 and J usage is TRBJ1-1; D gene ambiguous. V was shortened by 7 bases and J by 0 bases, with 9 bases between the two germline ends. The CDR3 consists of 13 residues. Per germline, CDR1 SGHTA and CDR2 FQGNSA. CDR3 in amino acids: CASTLGMNTEAFF. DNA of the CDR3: TGTGCCAGCACCCTAGGGATGAACACTGAAGCTTTCTTT.